This paragraph covers one T cell receptor beta chain sequence. The antigen is undetermined. The data derive from a study of cytomegalovirus exposure and HLA in healthy donors. General study results and limits: A later analysis, which compared TCR beta chains of equal frequency, found the HLA-associated ones more clonally expanded.

Primers for the PCR totalled 60 Vbeta and 13 Jbeta. Using immunoSEQ multiplex PCR, the repertoire was profiled, and TCRdb retains in-frame clones only, with some absent. The table lists more than 95,000 clones, about 79% of them singletons. The CDR3 length is 14 residues. J gave up 9 bases and V 6 bases, and 10 bases lay outside the gene matches. Germline CDR1 and CDR2: ENHRY and SYGVKD. Specimen: PBMCs. The gene calls are TRBV10-3 and TRBJ2-1, with 8 nucleotides matching TRBD2. The sequence derives from a man aged 50-60 years in good health and CMV-seronegative. The CDR3 DNA reads TGTGCCATCAGCAATAGCGGGGCGGGTCGTGAGCAGTTCTTC. The encoded protein is CAISNSGAGREQFF.